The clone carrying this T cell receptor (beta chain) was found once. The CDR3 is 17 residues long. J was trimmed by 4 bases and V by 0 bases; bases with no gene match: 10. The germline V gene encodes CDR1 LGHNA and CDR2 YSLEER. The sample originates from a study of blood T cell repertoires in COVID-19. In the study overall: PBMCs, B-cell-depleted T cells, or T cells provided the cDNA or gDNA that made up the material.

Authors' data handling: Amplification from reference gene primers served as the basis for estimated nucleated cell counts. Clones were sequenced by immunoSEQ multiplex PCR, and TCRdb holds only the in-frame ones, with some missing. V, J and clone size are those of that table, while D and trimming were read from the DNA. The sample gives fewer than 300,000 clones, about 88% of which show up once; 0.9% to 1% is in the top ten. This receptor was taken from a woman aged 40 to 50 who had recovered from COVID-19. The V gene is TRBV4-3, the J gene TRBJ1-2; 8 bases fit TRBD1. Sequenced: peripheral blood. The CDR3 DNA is TGCGCCAGCAGCCAAGATGCCCTGGACAGGGCCCCCTATGGCTACACCTTC. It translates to CASSQDALDRAPYGYTF.